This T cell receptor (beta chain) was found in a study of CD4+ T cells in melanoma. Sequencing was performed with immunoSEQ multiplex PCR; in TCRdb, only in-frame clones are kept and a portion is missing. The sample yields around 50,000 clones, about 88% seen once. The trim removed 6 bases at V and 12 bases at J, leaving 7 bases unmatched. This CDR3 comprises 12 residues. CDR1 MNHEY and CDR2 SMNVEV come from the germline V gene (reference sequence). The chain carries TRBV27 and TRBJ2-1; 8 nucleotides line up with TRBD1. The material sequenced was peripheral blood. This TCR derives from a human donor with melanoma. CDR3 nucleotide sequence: TGTGCCAGCAGCATATCAGGGGGCTGGCAGTTCTTC. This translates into CASSISGGWQFF.